The sequence of this TCR beta chain was determined in a study of long-term antiretroviral therapy in people with HIV. Findings of the study overall: Specimen acquisition occurred between the mid-2000s and the late 2010s, potentially under older ART regimens. Relative to control repertoires, HIV repertoires exhibited narrower CDR3 length ranges.

Unmatched junction bases numbered 6, after V lost 3 bases and J lost 6 bases. The CDR3 totals 14 residues. The germline CDR1 and CDR2 sequences are SEHNR and FQNEAQ (reference sequence). An immunoSEQ assay, version v3.0, was performed at survey level. The table came from immunoSEQ multiplex PCR; TCRdb's copy has only in-frame clones and leaves some out. The data show some 30,000 clones, 90% seen once. To note about this clone: Antigen: not known.

Specimen: unsorted PBMCs, collected about 5.3 years after starting antiretroviral therapy. The receptor comes from a woman aged 40 to 50 with HIV. The chain combines TRBV7-9 with TRBJ2-7; 9 nucleotides agree with TRBD1. DNA for the CDR3: TGTGCCAGCAGCTTTGGACAGGGGCCCTTCGAGCAGTACTTC. Translation: CASSFGQGPFEQYF.